This T cell receptor (beta chain) was profiled in a study of T cells in narcolepsy. On this clone itself: Its antigen is currently unknown.

TCRdb keeps only in-frame clones here, not all; method: immunoSEQ multiplex PCR. The sample has about 21,000 clones, just over 90% seen once. Study results and limitations: In some patient and control memory CD4+ samples, autoreactive clones were absent.

Sequencing was done on a sample of CD45RA- memory CD4+ T cells from PBMCs. The TCR originated in a human donor with narcolepsy.

CDR3 amino acids: CASSQDLAGRYEQYF. DNA of the CDR3: TGCGCCAGCAGCCAAGATTTAGCGGGAAGGTACGAGCAGTACTTC. The chain employs TRBV4-3 and TRBJ2-7; TRBD2 agrees at 8 bases. Germline-derived CDR1 and CDR2 are LGHNA and YSLEER. This CDR3 is 15 amino acids long. Trimming at V came to 0 bases and at J to 4 bases, leaving 5 bases not matched to a gene.